This T cell receptor (beta chain) was identified during a study of monozygotic twins with inflammatory bowel disease. Whole blood supplied total RNA, and T cells were not sorted. TCRdb re-analyzed the 5' RACE reads; it lists each CDR3 protein once, without DNA. This table holds under 350,000 distinct CDR3 sequences. Germline V gene sequence: CDR1 GTSNPN, CDR2 SVGIG (reference sequence). The CDR3 has 12 amino acids. Sequencing was done on a sample of blood. The source of this sequence is a human donor with ulcerative colitis or Crohn's disease, or a healthy co-twin of an affected twin (not recorded which). V is TRBV30 and J is TRBJ1-1. CDR3 in amino acids: CAGGQQDTEAFF.